This entry concerns a single T cell receptor beta chain. Its antigen is currently not known. Base qualities were left out, and no much larger clone turns up one base away. TCRbeta CDR3 regions were amplified from genomic DNA by means of the immunoSEQ Assay, a bias-controlled multiplex PCR. The original methods were these. Nucleated cell counts per sample were estimated from amplification of reference gene primers within the assay. To quantify the absolute abundance of each unique TCRbeta CDR3 rearrangement, sequence reads were collapsed and filtered. For each sample, productive Simpson clonality was calculated by taking the square root of Simpson's diversity index across productive rearrangements. Entries here come from immuneACCESS through TCRdb and include only in-frame sequences with V and J called. Some clones fail to appear in such tables; in the studies checked, an unresolved V gene covers under half of the shortfall, and the cause of the remainder is unknown. V and J calls and clone size are those listed in that table; D and trimming were worked out from the DNA. The sample profile shows almost 200,000 clones; 86% of them were found once. The top ten constitute 0.78% of the sample.

Whole blood was collected in K2EDTA tubes by collaborating institutions according to the institutions' own protocols. For TCRbeta analysis, collaborators shipped samples as frozen whole blood, isolated PBMCs, or DNA extracted from either of those sample types. The sample comes from a study of blood T cell repertoires in COVID-19 (dated by TCRdb to 2020 to 2022). Background for the entire study: Samples from collaborators originated in the United States, Italy and Spain and spanned both the acute and convalescent phases of COVID-19. The prospective study material was composed of cDNA or gDNA derived from T cells, B-cell-depleted T cells, or PBMCs. Subjects who had been exposed to COVID-19, were actively infected with it, or had recovered from it provided the deeply sampled blood TCRbeta repertoires that made up the dataset. The repertoires were released in a freely available public database meant as a resource for research on the immune response to SARS-CoV-2. The samples were drawn from two sources: the first 160 participants of the ongoing ImmuneRACE study, and some 1,300 subjects contributed by 6 global collaborators. Sample metadata almost always included a de-identified subject ID, COVID-19 status, age in years and sex. HLA class I and class II types, where available, came from metadata supplied by the sample provider rather than from assay-based typing.

Findings and caveats that apply to the study as a whole: Clinical and demographic metadata were provided uncurated, with the amount varying by source and participant.

The CDR3 spans 15 residues, from the cysteine through the phenylalanine. The retained sequence is limited to the CDR3, 45 bases, with the frame set at the first base. The V and J ends are trimmed by 4 bases and 0 bases, leaving 12 bases between them. The germline V gene sets CDR1 to MNHEY and CDR2 to SVGAGI. The chain is assembled from TRBV6-5 and TRBJ1-2; TRBD1 might be the D gene, on 5 matching bases. This receptor was taken from a woman in her 70s with acute or convalescent COVID-19. The source material was peripheral blood. In nucleotides, the sequence is TGTGCCAGCAGTTCCCTCGGGGGGGCTAACTATGGCTACACCTTC. The encoded protein is CASSSLGGANYGYTF.